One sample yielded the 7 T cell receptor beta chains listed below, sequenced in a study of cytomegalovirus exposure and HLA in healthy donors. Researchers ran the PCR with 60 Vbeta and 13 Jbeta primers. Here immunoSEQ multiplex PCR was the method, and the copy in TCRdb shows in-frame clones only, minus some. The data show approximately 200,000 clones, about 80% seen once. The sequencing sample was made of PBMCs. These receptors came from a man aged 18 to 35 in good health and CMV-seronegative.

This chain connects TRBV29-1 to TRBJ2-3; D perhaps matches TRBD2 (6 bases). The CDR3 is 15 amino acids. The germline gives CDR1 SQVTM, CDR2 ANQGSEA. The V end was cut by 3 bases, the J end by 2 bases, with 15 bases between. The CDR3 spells CSVDSSVRSTDTQYF. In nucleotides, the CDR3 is TGCAGCGTTGACTCTAGCGTTCGGTCCACAGATACGCAGTATTTT.

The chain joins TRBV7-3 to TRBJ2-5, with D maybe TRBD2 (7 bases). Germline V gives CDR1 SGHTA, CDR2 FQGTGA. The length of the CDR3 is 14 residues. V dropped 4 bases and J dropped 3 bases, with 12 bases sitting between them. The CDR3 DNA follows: TGTGCCAGCAGCTCCTCGGGGGGCGAAGAGACCCAGTACTTC. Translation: CASSSSGGEETQYF.

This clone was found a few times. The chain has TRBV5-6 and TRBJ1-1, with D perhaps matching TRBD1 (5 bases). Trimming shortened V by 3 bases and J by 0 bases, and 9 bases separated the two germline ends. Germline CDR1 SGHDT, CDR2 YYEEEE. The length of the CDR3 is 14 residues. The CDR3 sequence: CASSYPGVNTEAFF. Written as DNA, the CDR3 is TGTGCCAGCAGCTACCCGGGGGTGAACACTGAAGCTTTCTTT.

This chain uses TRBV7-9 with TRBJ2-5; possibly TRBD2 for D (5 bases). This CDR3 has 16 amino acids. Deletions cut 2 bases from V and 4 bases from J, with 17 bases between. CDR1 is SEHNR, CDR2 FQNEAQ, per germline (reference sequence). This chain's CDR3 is CASSLRIARNRETQYF. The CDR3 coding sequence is TGTGCCAGCAGCTTAAGGATAGCGCGGAATCGAGAGACCCAGTACTTC.

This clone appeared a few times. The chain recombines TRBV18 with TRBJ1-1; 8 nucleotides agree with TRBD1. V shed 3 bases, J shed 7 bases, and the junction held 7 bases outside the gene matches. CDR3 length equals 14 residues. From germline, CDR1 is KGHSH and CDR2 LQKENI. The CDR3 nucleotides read TGTGCCAGCTCACCCCCGGGACAGGTTTGTGAAGCTTTCTTT. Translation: CASSPPGQVCEAFF.

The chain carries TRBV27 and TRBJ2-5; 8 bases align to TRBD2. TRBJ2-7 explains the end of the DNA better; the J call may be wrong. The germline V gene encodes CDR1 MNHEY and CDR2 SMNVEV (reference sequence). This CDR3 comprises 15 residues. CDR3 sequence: CASSPREGLLYEQYF. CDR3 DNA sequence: TGTGCCAGCAGTCCACGGGAGGGCCTATTATACGAGCAGTACTTC.

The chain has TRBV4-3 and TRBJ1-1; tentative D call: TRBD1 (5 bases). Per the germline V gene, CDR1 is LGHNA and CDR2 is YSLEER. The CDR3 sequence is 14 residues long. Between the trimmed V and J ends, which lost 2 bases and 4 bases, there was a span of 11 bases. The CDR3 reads CASSQWQGSTEAFF. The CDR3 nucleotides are TGCGCCAGCAGCCAATGGCAGGGTAGCACTGAAGCTTTCTTT.